The present T cell receptor (beta chain) was sequenced within a study of blood T cell repertoires in COVID-19. Study background: Researchers got acute and convalescent COVID-19 samples from the United States, Italy and Spain. The analysed material was cDNA or gDNA that came from T cells, B-cell-depleted T cells, or PBMCs.

Original data processing: For nucleated cells, counts were estimated from reference gene primer amplification. Sequencing used immunoSEQ multiplex PCR; TCRdb keeps in-frame clones, though not all of them. V and J calls and clone size come straight from that table; D and trimming were deduced from the DNA. The table lists about 50,000 clones, roughly 80% of them singletons. Germline trimming cut 3 bases from V and 3 bases from J; bases unmatched to any gene: 8. The CDR3 has 15 amino acids. Germline CDR1 and CDR2: SGDLS and YYNGEE. The sequenced sample consisted of peripheral blood. The TCR was taken from a man between 65 and 85 years old with active COVID-19. This chain connects TRBV9 to TRBJ2-7, with 8 bases that match TRBD2. CDR3 nucleotide sequence: TGTGCCAGCAGCGCGACTAGCGCGAACGTCTACGAGCAGTACTTC. Protein product: CASSATSANVYEQYF.